The rows below give T cell receptor beta chains drawn from one sample of a study of T and B cells in COVID-19 patients. TCRdb recomputed calls from the multiplex PCR reads with MiXCR, one row per CDR3 protein. The sample includes about 3,900 distinct CDR3 sequences, roughly a quarter of them seen just once. Source material: blood. All receptors derive from a human donor with active COVID-19. CDR3s include the opening cysteine and the closing phenylalanine or tryptophan. The D gene is left open where the match is weak. Size is stated for part of the rows, as once, few or many counts, or as a class when the clone is expanded.

abundance	d_gene	v_gene	j_gene	CDR3nt	CDR3aa
medium-sized	TRBD1	TRBV19	TRBJ1-4	TGTGCCAGTAGTATCACCCCACAGGGGAGTAATGAAAAACTGTTTTTT	CASSITPQGSNEKLFF
.	.	TRBV5-1	TRBJ2-7	TGCGCCAGCAGCTTGGCTACGGGTCATTACGAGCAGTACTTC	CASSLATGHYEQYF
medium-sized	.	TRBV12-3/TRBV12-4	TRBJ2-6	TGTGCCAGCAGTTTGGGCTCTGGGGCCAACGTCCTGACTTTC	CASSLGSGANVLTF
many	.	TRBV18	TRBJ1-1	TGTGCCAGCTCACCACAGAGGCAAACGAACACTGAAGCTTTCTTT	CASSPQRQTNTEAFF
.	TRBD1	TRBV29-1	TRBJ2-3	TGCAGCGTTGCGGGACAGAAGGCAGATACGCAGTATTTT	CSVAGQKADTQYF
.	.	TRBV11-2	TRBJ1-1	TGTGCCAGCAGCTTAGGAGTTACGGGAGGTGAAGCTTTCTTT	CASSLGVTGGEAFF
many	.	TRBV6-6	TRBJ1-4	TGTGCCAGCAGTTACTCAGGGGAAAAACTGTTTTTT	CASSYSGEKLFF
medium-sized	TRBD1	TRBV27	TRBJ1-1	TGTGCCAGCAGTGTAGCCCTGCCGGGACAGGGAACACGGTTAGCTTTCTTT	CASSVALPGQGTRLAFF
.	TRBD1	TRBV6-6	TRBJ2-1	TGTGCCAGCAGCGTACTCTCCGGGACAGCGGAGGAATACAATGAGCAGTTCTTC	CASSVLSGTAEEYNEQFF
.	TRBD2	TRBV20-1	TRBJ2-1	TGCAGTGCTAGGCGGACTAGCGGCTACAATGAGCAGTTCTTC	CSARRTSGYNEQFF
few	TRBD1	TRBV29-1	TRBJ1-4	TGCAGCGTTGGACAGGGGACTAATGAAAAACTGTTTTTT	CSVGQGTNEKLFF
.	.	TRBV20-1	TRBJ2-6	TGCAGTGCTAGAGAAAGGGCAGGGGCTGGGGCCAACGTCCTGACTTTC	CSARERAGAGANVLTF
.	TRBD2	TRBV7-9	TRBJ2-1	TGTGCCAGCAGCCAGACTAGCGGGGCCTACAATGAGCAGTTCTTC	CASSQTSGAYNEQFF
medium-sized	.	TRBV5-5	TRBJ1-2	TGTGCCAGCACCGCACAAGGGGGGGATGGCTACACCTTC	CASTAQGGDGYTF
few	.	TRBV7-6	TRBJ1-6	TGTGCCAGCAGCTTTGGACAGCCGGATTCACCCCTCCACTTT	CASSFGQPDSPLHF
medium-sized	.	TRBV6-1	TRBJ2-7	TGTGCCAGCAGTGATCCGACGTCCTACGAGCAGTACTTC	CASSDPTSYEQYF
medium-sized	.	TRBV27	TRBJ1-2	TGTGCCAGCAGTTTATCCGGAGGTTCGGGGTATGGCTACACCTTC	CASSLSGGSGYGYTF
medium-sized	.	TRBV19	TRBJ1-4	TGTGCCAGTAGTAATCGGGGGGGGGGAAAACTGTTTTTT	CASSNRGGGKLFF
large	TRBD1	TRBV29-1	TRBJ2-3	TGCAGCGTTGGACAGGGGACAGATACGCAGTATTTT	CSVGQGTDTQYF
.	TRBD2	TRBV25-1	TRBJ2-5	TGTGCCAGCAGTGGGACTAGCGGGGGGGGAGAGACCCAGTACTTC	CASSGTSGGGETQYF
.	.	TRBV11-2	TRBJ2-7	TGTGCCAGCAGCTTAGATCGGGCCTACGAGCAGTACTTC	CASSLDRAYEQYF
medium-sized	.	TRBV19	TRBJ2-7	TGTGCCAGTAGTTTGGTCGGGGGCGCTGGTGACTACGAGCAGTACTTC	CASSLVGGAGDYEQYF
medium-sized	TRBD1	TRBV5-1	TRBJ1-1	TGCGCCAGCAGCTTGGAGGGGGCGGGGAACACTGAAGCTTTCTTT	CASSLEGAGNTEAFF
many	TRBD2	TRBV7-9	TRBJ2-7	TGTGCCAGCAGTGGCGGGGGGCCCTCCTACGAGCAGTACTTC	CASSGGGPSYEQYF
medium-sized	TRBD1	TRBV19	TRBJ1-6	TGTGCCAGTAGTAGCCGACAGGGGGAGGACTCACCCCTCCACTTT	CASSSRQGEDSPLHF
.	.	TRBV2	TRBJ2-7	TGTGCCAGCAGAGACGGCGGTTTAGGCTACGAGCAGTACTTC	CASRDGGLGYEQYF
once	.	TRBV7-2	TRBJ2-1	TGTGCCAGCAGCTCGGGACTGGATACAAGCAATGAGCAGTTCTTC	CASSSGLDTSNEQFF
medium-sized	.	TRBV19	TRBJ2-3	TGTGCCAGTAGTATACAGGCGGGCACAGATACGCAGTATTTT	CASSIQAGTDTQYF
.	TRBD1	TRBV7-9	TRBJ1-2	TGTGCCAGCAGCTTAGACGCGGACAGGGACATTGGCTACACCTTC	CASSLDADRDIGYTF
.	.	TRBV28	TRBJ2-7	TGTGCCAGCAGTTTTATCGATGGGCAGCCCTACGAGCAGTACTTC	CASSFIDGQPYEQYF
few	.	TRBV10-3	TRBJ1-3	TGTGCCATCATGGCCAGCTCTGGAAACACCATATATTTT	CAIMASSGNTIYF